This T cell receptor beta chain came from a study of blood T cells in healthy people across ages. Turning to this clonotype: Its antigen is unknown.

The study, taken as a whole, reports: Age showed a roughly linear inverse relationship with TCR beta diversity per million T cells.

Germline V gene sequence: CDR1 SGHTA, CDR2 FQGNSA. This CDR3 spans 17 amino acids. Trimming removed 3 bases at V and 1 base at J, with 18 bases between. A second PCR, run for roughly 6 to 11 cycles, used a sample-barcoded 5' primer plus a J-beta primer mix. A 12-random-nucleotide template-switch adaptor tagged each cDNA molecule. TCRdb re-analysed the 5' RACE reads in MiXCR, keeping a single row per CDR3 protein. Seen here are about 930,000 distinct CDR3 sequences, roughly 28% observed once, and the top ten hold more than 8.5%. Isolation recovered at least 6.5 million PBMCs from every sample. These data were also filed under a second study, of T cells of mothers and their children.

This chain links TRBV7-2 with TRBJ2-5, with D possibly matching TRBD1 (6 bases). The source material was blood. This clonotype originated in a woman aged 40 to 49 in good health. CDR3 amino acids: CASSFFGAGQTQETQYF. The CDR3 DNA sequence: TGTGCCAGCAGCTTTTTCGGTGCTGGACAGACCCAAGAGACCCAGTACTTC.